One TCR beta chain is described in this entry. This CDR3 comprises 15 residues. V gave up 4 bases and J gave up 6 bases; unmatched junction bases: 7. Germline CDR1 is SNHLY and CDR2 is FYNNEI. The data derive from a study of blood T cell repertoires in COVID-19. Overall study context: COVID-19 samples from acute and convalescent phases originated in the United States, Italy and Spain. PBMCs, B-cell-depleted T cells, or T cells provided the cDNA or gDNA that made up the material.

Adults between roughly 18 and 89 years of age took part from fewer than 30 US areas. Participant reports of clinical history set cohort assignment. Clones were read by immunoSEQ multiplex PCR, and TCRdb kept only the in-frame ones, dropping some. Here the sample spans fewer than 350,000 clones, more than 75% being singletons. This sequence was found in a woman aged 40 to 50 with acute COVID-19. J is TRBJ2-1 and V is TRBV2; TRBD2 matches at 9 bases. Sequences were obtained from PBMCs or T cells enriched from blood (not recorded which). The CDR3 region has the DNA TGTGCCAGCAGTGCAGGTCGACTAGCGGCCAATGAGCAGTTCTTC. Translating it yields CASSAGRLAANEQFF.